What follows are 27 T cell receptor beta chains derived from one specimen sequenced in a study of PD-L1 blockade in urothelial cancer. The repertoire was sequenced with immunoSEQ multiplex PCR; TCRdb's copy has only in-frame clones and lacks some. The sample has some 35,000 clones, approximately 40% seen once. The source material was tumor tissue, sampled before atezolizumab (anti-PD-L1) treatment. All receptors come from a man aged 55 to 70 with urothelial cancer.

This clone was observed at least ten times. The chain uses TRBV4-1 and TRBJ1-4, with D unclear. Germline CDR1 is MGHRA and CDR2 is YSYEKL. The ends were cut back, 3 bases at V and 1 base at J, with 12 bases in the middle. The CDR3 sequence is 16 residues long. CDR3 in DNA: TGCGCCAGCAGCCAGGAGTACCTGGGAACTAATGAAAAACTGTTTTTT. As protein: CASSQEYLGTNEKLFF.

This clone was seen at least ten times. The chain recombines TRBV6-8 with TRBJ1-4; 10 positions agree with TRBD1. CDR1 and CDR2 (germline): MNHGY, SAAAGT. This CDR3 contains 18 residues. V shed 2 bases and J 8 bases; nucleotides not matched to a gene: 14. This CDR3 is CASSYGMGKTGGTEKLFF. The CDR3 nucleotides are TGTGCCAGCAGTTACGGGATGGGGAAGACAGGGGGCACGGAAAAACTGTTTTTT.

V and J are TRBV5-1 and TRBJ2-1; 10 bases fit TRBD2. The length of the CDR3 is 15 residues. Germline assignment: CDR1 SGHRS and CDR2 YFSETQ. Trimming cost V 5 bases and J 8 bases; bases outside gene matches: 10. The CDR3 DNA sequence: TGCGCCAGCAGTCCCCAACCTCTAGCGGGGGATGAGCAGTTCTTC. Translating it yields CASSPQPLAGDEQFF.

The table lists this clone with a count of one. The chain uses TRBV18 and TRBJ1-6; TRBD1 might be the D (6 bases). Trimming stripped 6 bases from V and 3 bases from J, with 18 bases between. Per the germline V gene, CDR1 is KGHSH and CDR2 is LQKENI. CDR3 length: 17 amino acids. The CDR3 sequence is CASSLTFGQNYNSPLHF. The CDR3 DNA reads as TGTGCCAGCTCGCTGACCTTCGGACAGAACTATAATTCACCCCTCCACTTT.

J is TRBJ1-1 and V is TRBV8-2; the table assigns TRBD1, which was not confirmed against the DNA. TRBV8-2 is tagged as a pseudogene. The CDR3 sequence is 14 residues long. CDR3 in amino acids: CASTRTGANTEAFF. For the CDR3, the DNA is TGTGCCAGCACCCGGACAGGGGCTAACACTGAAGCTTTCTTT.

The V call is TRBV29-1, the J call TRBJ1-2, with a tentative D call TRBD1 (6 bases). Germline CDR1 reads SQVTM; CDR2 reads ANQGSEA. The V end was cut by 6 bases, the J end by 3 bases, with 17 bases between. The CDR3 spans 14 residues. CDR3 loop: CSVPWGGGHYGYTF. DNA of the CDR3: TGCAGCGTGCCGTGGGGTGGGGGCCACTATGGCTACACCTTC. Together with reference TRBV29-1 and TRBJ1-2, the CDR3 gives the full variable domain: SAVISQKPSRDICQRGTSLTIQCQVDSQVTMMFWYRQQPGQSLTLIATANQGSEATYESGFVIDKFPISRPNLTFSTLTVSNMSPEDSSIYLCSVPWGGGHYGYTFGSGTRLTVV.

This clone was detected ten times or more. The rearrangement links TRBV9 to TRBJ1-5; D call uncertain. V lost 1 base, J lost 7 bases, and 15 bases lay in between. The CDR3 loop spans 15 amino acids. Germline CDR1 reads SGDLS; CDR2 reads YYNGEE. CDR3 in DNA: TGTGCCAGCAGCGTAACTGGATCAAGGGAACAGCCCCAGCATTTT. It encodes CASSVTGSREQPQHF.

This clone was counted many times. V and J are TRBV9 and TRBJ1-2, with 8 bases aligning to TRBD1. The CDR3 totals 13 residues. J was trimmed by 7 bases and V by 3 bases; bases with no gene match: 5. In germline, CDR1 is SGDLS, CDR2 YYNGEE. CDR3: CASSGAGGGGYTF. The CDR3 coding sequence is TGTGCCAGCAGCGGAGCAGGGGGCGGTGGCTACACCTTC. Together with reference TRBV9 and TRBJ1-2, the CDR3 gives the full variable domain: DSGVTQTPKHLITATGQRVTLRCSPRSGDLSVYWYQQSLDQGLQFLIQYYNGEERAKGNILERFSAQQFPDLHSELNLSSLELGDSALYFCASSGAGGGGYTFGSGTRLTVV.

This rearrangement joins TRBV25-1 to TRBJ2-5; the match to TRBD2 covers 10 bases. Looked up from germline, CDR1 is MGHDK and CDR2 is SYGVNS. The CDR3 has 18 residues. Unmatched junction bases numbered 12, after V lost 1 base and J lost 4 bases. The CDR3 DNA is TGTGCCAGCAGTGAATCCTCGTATAGCGGGAGGATCGGAGAGACCCAGTACTTC. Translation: CASSESSYSGRIGETQYF.

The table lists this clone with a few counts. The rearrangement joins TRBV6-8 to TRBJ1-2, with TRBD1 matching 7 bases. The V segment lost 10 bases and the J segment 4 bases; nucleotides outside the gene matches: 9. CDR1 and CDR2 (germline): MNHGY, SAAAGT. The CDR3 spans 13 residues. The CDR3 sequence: CAITSTGVYGYTF. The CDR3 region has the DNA TGTGCCATCACTTCAACAGGGGTCTATGGCTACACCTTC.

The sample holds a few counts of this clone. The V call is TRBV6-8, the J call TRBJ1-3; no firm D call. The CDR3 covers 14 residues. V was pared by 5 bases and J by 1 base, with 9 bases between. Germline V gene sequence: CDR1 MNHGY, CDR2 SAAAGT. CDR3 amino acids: CASSPGRSGNTIYF. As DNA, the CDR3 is TGTGCCAGCAGTCCCGGGAGGTCTGGAAACACCATATATTTT.

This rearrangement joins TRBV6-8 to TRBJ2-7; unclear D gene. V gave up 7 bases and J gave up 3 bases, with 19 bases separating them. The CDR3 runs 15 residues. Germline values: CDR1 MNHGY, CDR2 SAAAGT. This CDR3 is CASIDGRLPSYEQYF. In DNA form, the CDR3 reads TGTGCCAGCATCGACGGCCGGCTTCCCAGCTACGAGCAGTACTTC.

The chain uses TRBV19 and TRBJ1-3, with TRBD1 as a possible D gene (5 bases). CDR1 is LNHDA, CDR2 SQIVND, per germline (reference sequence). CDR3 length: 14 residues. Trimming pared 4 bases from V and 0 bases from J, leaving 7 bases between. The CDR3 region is CASSRTGSGNTIYF. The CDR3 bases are TGTGCCAGTAGTAGAACAGGCTCTGGAAACACCATATATTTT.

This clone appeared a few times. The CDR3 DNA reads as TGTGCCAGCAGTTACTGGGAGAACACCGGGGAGCTGTTTTTT. It codes for CASSYWENTGELFF. The rearrangement uses TRBV6-7 and TRBJ2-2; D remains unclear. TRBV6-7 is reported as an ORF; its role is uncertain. Trimming took off 1 base at V and 1 base at J, with 4 bases between the two ends. The CDR3 sequence is 14 residues long.

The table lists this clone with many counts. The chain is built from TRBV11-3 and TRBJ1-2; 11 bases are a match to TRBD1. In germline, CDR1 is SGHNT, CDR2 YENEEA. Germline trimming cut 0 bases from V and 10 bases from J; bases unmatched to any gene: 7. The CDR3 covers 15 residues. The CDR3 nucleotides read TGTGCCAGCAGCTTAGATCCGAGGACAGGGGGCACCTACACCTTC. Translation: CASSLDPRTGGTYTF.

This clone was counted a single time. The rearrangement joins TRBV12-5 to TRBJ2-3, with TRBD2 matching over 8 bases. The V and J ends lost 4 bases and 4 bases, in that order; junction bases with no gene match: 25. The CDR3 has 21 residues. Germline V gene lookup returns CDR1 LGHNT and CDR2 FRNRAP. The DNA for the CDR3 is TGTGCTAGTGGTTCCACAACGTTTAGCGGGGTCCCACCTCAAGCCCCAGATACGCAGTATTTT. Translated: CASGSTTFSGVPPQAPDTQYF.

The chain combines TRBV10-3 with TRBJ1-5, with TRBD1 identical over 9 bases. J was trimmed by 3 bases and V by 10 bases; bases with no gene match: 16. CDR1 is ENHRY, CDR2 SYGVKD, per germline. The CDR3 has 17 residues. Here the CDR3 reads CATRVGQGPLPNQPQHF. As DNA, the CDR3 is TGTGCCACCCGAGTAGGACAGGGGCCTCTACCCAATCAGCCCCAGCATTTT.

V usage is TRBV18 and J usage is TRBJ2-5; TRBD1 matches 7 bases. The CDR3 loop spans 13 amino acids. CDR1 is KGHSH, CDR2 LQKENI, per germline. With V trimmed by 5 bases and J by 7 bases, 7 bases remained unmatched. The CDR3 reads CASSNDRAGTQYF. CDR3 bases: TGTGCCAGCTCAAATGACAGGGCGGGGACCCAGTACTTC.

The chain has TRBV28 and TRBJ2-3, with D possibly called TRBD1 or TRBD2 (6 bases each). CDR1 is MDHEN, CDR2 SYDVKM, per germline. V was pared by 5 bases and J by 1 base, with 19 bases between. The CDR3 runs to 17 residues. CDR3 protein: CASSPLMGGRGTDTQYF. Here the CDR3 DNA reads TGTGCCAGCAGTCCCTTGATGGGGGGCAGGGGCACAGATACGCAGTATTTT.

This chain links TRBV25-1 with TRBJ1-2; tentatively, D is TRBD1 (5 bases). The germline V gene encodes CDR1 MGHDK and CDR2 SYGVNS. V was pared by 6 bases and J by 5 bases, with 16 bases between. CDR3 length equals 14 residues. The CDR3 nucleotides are TGTGCCAGCAGCGTGTCCGGGACGGCTTATGGCTACACCTTC. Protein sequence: CASSVSGTAYGYTF.

CDR3 bases: TGTGCCAGCCGGACTAGCGGGACGAACACCGGGGAGCTGTTTTTT. Translation gives CASRTSGTNTGELFF. The chain joins TRBV19 to TRBJ2-2, with 12 bases matching TRBD2. Looked up from germline, CDR1 is LNHDA and CDR2 is SQIVND (reference sequence). The CDR3 is 15 amino acids. V trimming: 9 bases; J trimming: 0 bases; junction bases outside the gene matches: 2.

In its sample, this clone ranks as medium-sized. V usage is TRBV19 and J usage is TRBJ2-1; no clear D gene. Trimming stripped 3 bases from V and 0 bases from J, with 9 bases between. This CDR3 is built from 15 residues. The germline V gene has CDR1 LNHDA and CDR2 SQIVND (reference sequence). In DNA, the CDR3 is TGTGCCAGTAGTATCCAAGGCAGCTCCTACAATGAGCAGTTCTTC. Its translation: CASSIQGSSYNEQFF.

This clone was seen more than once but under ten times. The CDR3 here is CASSLSGGIGETQYF. As DNA, the CDR3 is TGTGCCAGCAGCTTATCAGGCGGGATCGGGGAGACCCAGTACTTC. The chain carries TRBV7-6 and TRBJ2-5, with D possibly being TRBD2 (6 bases). Germline V gene lookup returns CDR1 SGHVS and CDR2 FNYEAQ. There are 15 residues in the CDR3. V was trimmed by 2 bases and J by 5 bases, leaving 15 bases between them.

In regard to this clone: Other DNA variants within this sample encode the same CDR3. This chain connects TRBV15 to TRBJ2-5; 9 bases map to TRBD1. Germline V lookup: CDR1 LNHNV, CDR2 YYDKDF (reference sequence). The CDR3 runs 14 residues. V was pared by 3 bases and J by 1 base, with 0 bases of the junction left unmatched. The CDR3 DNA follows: TGTGCCACCAGCAGGGACAGGGGCCAAGAGACCCAGTACTTC. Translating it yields CATSRDRGQETQYF.

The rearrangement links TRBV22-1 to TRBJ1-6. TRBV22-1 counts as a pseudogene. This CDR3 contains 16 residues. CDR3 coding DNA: TGTGCCAGCAGCCCAGATAGGGCGCAGGATAATTCACCCCTCCACTTT. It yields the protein CASSPDRAQDNSPLHF.

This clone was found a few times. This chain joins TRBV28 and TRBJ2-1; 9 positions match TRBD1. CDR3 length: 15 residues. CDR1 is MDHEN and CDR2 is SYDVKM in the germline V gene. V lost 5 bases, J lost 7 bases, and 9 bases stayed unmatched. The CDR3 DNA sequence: TGTGCCAGCAGTCCCGGGACAGGGATTGAAAATGAGCAGTTCTTC. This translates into CASSPGTGIENEQFF.

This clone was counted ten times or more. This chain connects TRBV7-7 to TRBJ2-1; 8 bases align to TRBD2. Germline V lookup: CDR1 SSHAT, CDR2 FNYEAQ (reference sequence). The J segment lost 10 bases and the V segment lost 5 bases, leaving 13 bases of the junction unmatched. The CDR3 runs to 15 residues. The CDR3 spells CASSPGGVPSGEQFF. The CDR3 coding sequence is TGTGCCAGCAGCCCCGGGGGGGTTCCGTCGGGCGAGCAGTTCTTC. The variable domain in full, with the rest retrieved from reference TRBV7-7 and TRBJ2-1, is GAGVSQSPRYKVTKRGQDVTLRCDPISSHATLYWYQQALGQGPEFLTYFNYEAQPDKSGLPSDRFSAERPEGSISTLTIQRTEQRDSAMYRCASSPGGVPSGEQFFGPGTRLTVL.